Shown below are 23 T cell receptor beta chains from a single sample sequenced in a study of blood T cells in healthy people across ages. The authors ran a second PCR of roughly 6 to 12 cycles using a sample-barcoded 5' primer and a J-beta primer mix. TCRdb reanalysed the 5' RACE reads using MiXCR and keeps one entry per CDR3 protein. This sample has about 1,500,000 distinct CDR3 sequences, with roughly 27% found just once. Sequencing was carried out using blood. These receptors came from a woman aged 30 to 39 in good health.

This sequence joins TRBV12-3 or TRBV12-4 and TRBJ1-1, with D possibly being TRBD1 (5 bases). V lost 7 bases and J lost 0, with 12 bases in between. The CDR3 has 14 residues. The CDR3 sequence: CASTFGGMNTEAFF. The CDR3 DNA is TGTGCCAGCACCTTTGGGGGGATGAACACTGAAGCTTTCTTT.

This clonotype has more than one count but fewer than ten. The rearrangement joins TRBV6-6 to TRBJ2-7; 7 bases align to TRBD1. Losses at the gene ends were 0 bases for V and 3 bases for J; bases not matched to a gene: 8. Germline CDR1 MNHNY, CDR2 SVGAGI (reference sequence). This CDR3 region has 16 residues. CDR3 sequence: CASSYSPDRPYYEQYF. DNA of the CDR3: TGTGCCAGCAGTTACTCGCCGGACAGGCCCTACTACGAGCAGTACTTC.

There are many counts of this clonotype. The rearrangement links TRBV20-1 to TRBJ2-7, with 11 bases identical to TRBD2. The CDR3 spans 15 residues. V gave up 6 bases and J gave up 0 bases; unmatched junction bases: 7. Per the germline V gene, CDR1 is DFQATT and CDR2 is SNEGSKA (reference sequence). CDR3 residues: CSARETSGSSYEQYF. The CDR3 DNA reads TGCAGTGCCCGGGAAACTAGCGGGAGCTCCTACGAGCAGTACTTC.

V usage is TRBV10-3 and J usage is TRBJ1-3; no clear D gene. The CDR3 extends over 16 amino acids. Trimming removed 2 bases from V and 0 bases from J, with 11 bases in between. Germline CDR1 and CDR2: ENHRY and SYGVKD. The CDR3 nucleotides read TGTGCCATCAGTGAGGAGAAAGGCCGCTCTGGAAACACCATATATTTT. Its translation is CAISEEKGRSGNTIYF.

J is TRBJ1-2 and V is TRBV5-6; possibly TRBD1 for D (5 bases). The CDR3 loop spans 15 amino acids. Trimming shortened V by 4 bases and J by 6 bases, and 19 bases separated the two germline ends. The germline V gene has CDR1 SGHDT and CDR2 YYEEEE. The CDR3: CASSPSAGRWDGYTF. CDR3 DNA sequence: TGTGCCAGCAGCCCGTCGGCAGGGCGGTGGGATGGCTACACCTTC.

The chain joins TRBV4-1 to TRBJ2-5, with TRBD2 matching 7 bases. The CDR3 is made up of 15 amino acids. V shed 2 bases and J 2 bases; nucleotides not matched to a gene: 5. Germline V lookup: CDR1 MGHRA, CDR2 YSYEKL. DNA of the CDR3: TGCGCCAGCAGCCAACGAACTAGCGCACAAGAGACCCAGTACTTC. It is translated as CASSQRTSAQETQYF.

This sequence joins TRBV5-1 and TRBJ2-6, with 11 nucleotides matching TRBD2. The V gene's germline CDR1 is SGHRS and CDR2 YFSETQ. This CDR3 is built from 16 residues. V lost 2 bases to trimming and J lost 3 bases; unmatched junction nucleotides: 1. As DNA, the CDR3 is TGCGCCAGCAGCTTCGGGACTAGCGGTGGGGCCAACGTCCTGACTTTC. It specifies CASSFGTSGGANVLTF.

In its sample, this clonotype was seen many times. This chain joins TRBV4-1 and TRBJ2-7, with D tentatively TRBD1 or TRBD2 (5 bases each). CDR3 size: 13 residues. The germline V gene has CDR1 MGHRA and CDR2 YSYEKL. Trimming shortened V by 1 base and J by 5 bases, and 9 bases separated the two germline ends. CDR3 residues: CASSQAVGDEQYF. The CDR3 DNA reads TGCGCCAGCAGCCAAGCGGTGGGGGACGAGCAGTACTTC.

This clonotype was observed at least ten times. The chain links TRBV4-1 to TRBJ1-2, with TRBD1 as a possible D gene (6 bases). Trimming pared 2 bases from V and 3 bases from J, leaving 10 bases between. The germline CDR1 and CDR2 sequences are MGHRA and YSYEKL. This CDR3 spans 14 amino acids. The CDR3 reads CASSQLGQYYGYTF. DNA for the CDR3: TGCGCCAGCAGCCAACTTGGACAGTACTATGGCTACACCTTC.

In this sample, this clonotype turned up many times. The chain uses TRBV10-3 and TRBJ2-7, with D perhaps matching TRBD1 (5 bases). V was cut by 3 bases and J by 0 bases, with 9 bases left in between. CDR3 size: 14 residues. CDR1 is ENHRY and CDR2 is SYGVKD in the germline V gene. The CDR3 loop is CAISDRVGSYEQYF. CDR3 in DNA: TGTGCCATCAGTGACAGGGTCGGCTCCTACGAGCAGTACTTC.

The chain recombines TRBV7-2 with TRBJ2-5; D is uncertain. Judging by the DNA end, TRBJ2-7 fits better; the J call may be wrong. Germline V gene sequence: CDR1 SGHTA, CDR2 FQGNSA. The CDR3 runs to 14 residues. As DNA, the CDR3 is TGTGCCAGCAGCTTACTTATGGAAGTCTACGAGCAGTACTTC. As protein: CASSLLMEVYEQYF.

This clonotype was detected only a few times. This rearrangement joins TRBV13 to TRBJ2-3; 8 nucleotides align to TRBD2. Germline values: CDR1 PRHDT, CDR2 FYEKMQ (reference sequence). The CDR3 length is 17 residues. V shed 3 bases and J 3 bases; nucleotides not matched to a gene: 11. DNA for the CDR3: TGTGCCAGCAGCTTGGGCTTCGGGGGGGCCTCGACAGATACGCAGTATTTT. It translates to CASSLGFGGASTDTQYF.

This clonotype occurred a few times. V gene TRBV12-3 or TRBV12-4 combines with J gene TRBJ2-7; 9 nucleotides agree with TRBD1. The CDR3 has 15 amino acids. With V trimmed by 5 bases and J by 6 bases, 11 bases remained unmatched. In DNA, the CDR3 is TGTGCCAGCAGTCGCTCGGGACAGGGAACCTTCGAGCAGTACTTC. Translation: CASSRSGQGTFEQYF.

This clonotype was counted between two and nine times. The chain is built from TRBV2 and TRBJ2-4, with D perhaps assigned TRBD1 or TRBD2 (6 bases each). CDR3 size: 15 residues. V was cut by 7 bases and J by 0 bases, with 13 bases left in between. CDR1 and CDR2 (germline): SNHLY, FYNNEI. CDR3 bases: TGTGCCAGCAAGGCTGGGGGGCTAGCCAAAAACATTCAGTACTTC. Its translation is CASKAGGLAKNIQYF. The variable domain in full, with the rest retrieved from reference TRBV2 and TRBJ2-4, is EPEVTQTPSHQVTQMGQEVILRCVPISNHLYFYWYRQILGQKVEFLVSFYNNEISEKSEIFDDQFSVERPDGSNFTLKIRSTKLEDSAMYFCASKAGGLAKNIQYFGAGTRLSVL.

The chain uses TRBV11-2 and TRBJ2-6; D is unclear. The CDR3 has 16 amino acids. Trimming cost V 4 bases and J 0 bases, with 10 bases left between them. The germline V gene encodes CDR1 SGHAT and CDR2 FQNNGV. The CDR3 region is CASSSGRSSGANVLTF. CDR3 nucleotides: TGTGCCAGCAGCTCCGGACGGTCCTCTGGGGCCAACGTCCTGACTTTC.

The rearrangement uses TRBV28 and TRBJ1-2; D perhaps matches TRBD1 (6 bases). Germline V lookup: CDR1 MDHEN, CDR2 SYDVKM. V lost 6 bases to trimming and J lost 4 bases, with 18 bases between them. The length of the CDR3 is 15 residues. CDR3 DNA sequence: TGTGCCAGCAGACCCCACTCCGGGGGCACCTATGGCTACACCTTC. Translated, it gives CASRPHSGGTYGYTF.

The chain employs TRBV9 and TRBJ2-7, with 12 bases identical to TRBD1. Germline CDR1 SGDLS, CDR2 YYNGEE. CDR3 length equals 15 residues. V lost 4 bases, J lost 5 bases, and 7 bases stayed unmatched. The CDR3 bases are TGTGCCAGCAGCATTTCGGGACAGGGGGCGCACGAGCAGTACTTC. The encoded protein is CASSISGQGAHEQYF.

The table lists this clonotype with a few counts. The DNA of the CDR3 is TGTGCCAGCAGCCGAGCCCCCCGCAATGAGCAGTTCTTC. Translating gives CASSRAPRNEQFF. The V gene is TRBV3-1, the J gene TRBJ2-1; D is uncertain. With 4 bases removed from V and 6 bases from J, the gap between germline ends came to 10 bases. The CDR3 extends over 13 amino acids. Germline lookup yields CDR1 LGHDT and CDR2 YNNKEL (reference sequence).

The chain recombines TRBV19 with TRBJ2-6, with D hard to call. V shed 3 bases and J shed 0 bases, with 9 bases lying between them. The CDR3 has 16 residues. CDR1 is LNHDA and CDR2 is SQIVND in the germline V gene (reference sequence). CDR3 amino acids: CASSMGLYSGANVLTF. The CDR3 DNA follows: TGTGCCAGTAGTATGGGTCTCTACTCTGGGGCCAACGTCCTGACTTTC.

The J gene is TRBJ2-7, the V gene TRBV2, with 7 bases matching TRBD2. Germline assignment: CDR1 SNHLY and CDR2 FYNNEI. This CDR3 comprises 17 residues. V lost 3 bases and J lost 0; bases outside the gene matches: 11. DNA for the CDR3: TGTGCCAGCAGTGACAGCGGGATTGTTCAGGTCTCCTACGAGCAGTACTTC. The encoded protein is CASSDSGIVQVSYEQYF.

This clonotype occurred many times. V is TRBV20-1 and J is TRBJ2-7; D may be TRBD1 or TRBD2 (5 bases each). Trimming cost V 2 bases and J 5 bases, with 13 bases left between them. CDR1 and CDR2 from the germline V gene are DFQATT and SNEGSKA (reference sequence). The CDR3 has 13 residues. CDR3 residues: CSARIPGPNEQYF. The CDR3 nucleotides read TGCAGTGCTAGAATTCCGGGGCCCAACGAGCAGTACTTC.

The rearrangement uses TRBV4-2 and TRBJ1-4; D gene uncertain. This CDR3 is built from 15 residues. In germline, CDR1 is LGHNA, CDR2 YNFKEQ. The V and J ends lost 2 bases and 6 bases respectively, with 13 bases between them. This CDR3 reads CASSQLSYSYEKLFF. In DNA, the CDR3 is TGTGCCAGCAGCCAATTATCGTACAGCTATGAAAAACTGTTTTTT.

On this clonotype itself: Sequence at one end of the junction differs from germline and may be a read error. The rearrangement uses TRBV29-1 and TRBJ2-6, with TRBD2 matching 7 bases. CDR1 SQVTM and CDR2 ANQGSEA come from the germline V gene. CDR3 length equals 17 residues. CDR3 amino acids: CSVGREGLYSGTNVLTF. Written as DNA, the CDR3 is TGCAGCGTTGGGAGGGAGGGGCTCTACTCTGGGACCAACGTCCTGACTTTC.